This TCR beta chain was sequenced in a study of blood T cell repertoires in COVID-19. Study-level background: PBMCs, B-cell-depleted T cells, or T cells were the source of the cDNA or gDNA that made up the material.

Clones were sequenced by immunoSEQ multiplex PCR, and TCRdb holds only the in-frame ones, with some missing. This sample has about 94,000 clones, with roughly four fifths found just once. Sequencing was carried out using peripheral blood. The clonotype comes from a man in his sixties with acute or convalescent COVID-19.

The CDR3 loop reads CATTLAGRNTEAFF. The CDR3 region has the DNA TGCGCCACCACCCTCGCGGGGAGGAACACTGAAGCTTTCTTT. The chain links TRBV10-2 to TRBJ1-1; D ambiguous. The V and J ends lost 10 bases and 1 base respectively, with 16 bases between them. Germline CDR1 and CDR2: WSHSY and SAAADI. This CDR3 has 14 amino acids.